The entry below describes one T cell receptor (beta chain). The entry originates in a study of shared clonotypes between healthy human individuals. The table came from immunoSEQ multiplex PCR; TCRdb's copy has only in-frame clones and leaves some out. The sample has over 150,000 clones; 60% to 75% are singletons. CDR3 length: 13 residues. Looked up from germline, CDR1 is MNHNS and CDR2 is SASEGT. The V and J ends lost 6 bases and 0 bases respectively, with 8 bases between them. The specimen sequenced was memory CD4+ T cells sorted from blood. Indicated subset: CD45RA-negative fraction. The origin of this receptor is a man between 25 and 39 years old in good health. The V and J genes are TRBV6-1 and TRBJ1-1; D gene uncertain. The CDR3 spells CASRQTMNTEAFF. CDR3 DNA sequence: TGTGCCAGCAGACAGACCATGAACACTGAAGCTTTCTTT.